Listed here are 11 T cell receptor beta chains from one sample, sequenced in a study of T-cell reconstitution after alpha-beta-depleted transplantation in children. Unique molecular identifiers tagged the TCRbeta library. TCRdb passed the PCR reads through MiXCR, listing each CDR3 protein once. The sample yields more than 450,000 distinct CDR3 sequences, about a sixth seen once. Sample: PBMCs from the stem cell graft donor, taken from the stem cell graft. These receptors were collected from a human donor who donated a stem cell graft to a child with acute lymphoblastic leukemia.

J is TRBJ1-6 and V is TRBV5-1; D unclear. Trimming pared 4 bases from V and 10 bases from J, leaving 21 bases between. Germline-derived CDR1 and CDR2 are SGHRS and YFSETQ. This CDR3 spans 16 amino acids. CDR3 residues: CASSPLLRGQRSPLHF. The CDR3 region has the DNA TGCGCCAGCAGCCCCCTCCTACGTGGGCAGCGGTCACCCCTCCACTTT. Using reference TRBV5-1 and TRBJ1-6 for the parts outside the CDR3, the full variable domain is KAGVTQTPRYLIKTRGQQVTLSCSPISGHRSVSWYQQTPGQGLQFLFEYFSETQRNKGNFPGRFSGRQFSNSRSEMNVSTLELGDSALYLCASSPLLRGQRSPLHFGNGTRLTVT.

The CDR3: CASSGRTGANTGELFF. For the CDR3, the DNA is TGTGCCAGCAGTGGCCGGACAGGGGCGAACACCGGGGAGCTGTTTTTT. The V and J genes are TRBV12-3 or TRBV12-4 and TRBJ2-2, with 9 bases that match TRBD1. V was clipped by 5 bases and J by 0 bases; unmatched bases: 4. The length of the CDR3 is 16 residues.

The sample holds a few counts of this clonotype. This rearrangement joins TRBV10-3 to TRBJ2-7, with D unclear. CDR3 size: 15 residues. V was cut by 1 base and J by 5 bases, with 15 bases left in between. Germline V gene sequence: CDR1 ENHRY, CDR2 SYGVKD. CDR3 nucleotide sequence: TGTGCCATCAGTGAGTGGTCGGAGAATAGGGACGAGCAGTACTTC. This encodes CAISEWSENRDEQYF.

This clonotype was detected only a few times. The rearrangement joins TRBV18 to TRBJ2-5, with TRBD2 identical over 9 bases. V lost 2 bases and J lost 6; bases outside the gene matches: 10. Germline loops: CDR1 KGHSH, CDR2 LQKENI. This CDR3 is built from 16 residues. CDR3 sequence (DNA): TGTGCCAGCTCACCATCGCTTAGCGGGAGAAAAAAGACCCAGTACTTC. Its protein is CASSPSLSGRKKTQYF.

Only a few counts were recorded for this clonotype. The chain is built from TRBV3-1 and TRBJ2-7, with no clear D. Germline V gene lookup returns CDR1 LGHDT and CDR2 YNNKEL (reference sequence). CDR3 size: 16 residues. The germline V and J ends were trimmed by 4 bases and 3 bases, with 19 bases remaining between them. The CDR3 here is CASSPPSLGRSYEQYF. Written as DNA, the CDR3 is TGTGCCAGCAGCCCCCCTTCCCTCGGACGGAGCTACGAGCAGTACTTC.

The rearrangement links TRBV12-3 or TRBV12-4 to TRBJ1-2, with 7 bases matching TRBD1. J gave up 3 bases and V 7 bases, and 8 bases lay outside the gene matches. The CDR3 runs 14 residues. The chain's CDR3 is CASTQEGADYGYTF. CDR3 bases: TGTGCCAGCACCCAAGAGGGGGCTGACTATGGCTACACCTTC.

The chain is built from TRBV13 and TRBJ2-1; 10 nucleotides match TRBD2. J lost 3 bases, V lost 6 bases, and 5 bases had no gene match. The CDR3 is made up of 15 amino acids. The germline gives CDR1 PRHDT, CDR2 FYEKMQ (reference sequence). Here the CDR3 DNA reads TGTGCCAGCAGTTCAGAGCGGGAGGGCTACAATGAGCAGTTCTTC. This codes for CASSSEREGYNEQFF.

This clonotype has a handful of counts. The chain uses TRBV12-3 or TRBV12-4 and TRBJ2-5, with D possibly TRBD2 on 6 matching bases. The CDR3 spans 14 residues. With 8 bases removed from V and 2 bases from J, the gap between germline ends came to 15 bases. The CDR3 loop is CASLRWGGQETQYF. DNA for the CDR3: TGTGCCAGCCTCCGTTGGGGAGGACAAGAGACCCAGTACTTC.

This clonotype came up a few times. The CDR3 loop is CASSNTGGGQPQHF. The CDR3 nucleotides read TGTGCCAGCAGCAATACAGGGGGCGGTCAGCCCCAGCATTTT. This rearrangement joins TRBV12-3 or TRBV12-4 to TRBJ1-5; 9 nucleotides match TRBD1. The CDR3 length is 14 residues. The V segment lost 6 bases and the J segment 6 bases; nucleotides outside the gene matches: 6.

This clonotype was seen only a few times. The V and J genes are TRBV12-3 or TRBV12-4 and TRBJ1-4; D not certain. V was pared by 5 bases and J by 8 bases, with 12 bases between. The CDR3 extends over 13 amino acids. CDR3 in DNA: TGTGCCAGCAGTACGGACGGCGGGGAAAAACTGTTTTTT. This codes for CASSTDGGEKLFF.

The sample holds a few counts of this clonotype. The V and J genes are TRBV5-1 and TRBJ1-2, with D possibly TRBD1 on 5 matching bases. The CDR3 extends over 15 amino acids. Germline CDR1 reads SGHRS; CDR2 reads YFSETQ. V was trimmed by 1 base and J by 6 bases, leaving 16 bases between them. The chain's CDR3 is CASSLTVWGADGYTF. The CDR3, as DNA: TGCGCCAGCAGCTTGACGGTTTGGGGCGCAGATGGCTACACCTTC.